The present entry profiles one TCR beta chain with its context. Its antigen is undetermined. This entry is derived from a study of T cell responses to AZD1222 COVID-19 vaccine. Study-level information: Second-dose groups at about 4 or about 12 weeks were pooled.

The CDR3 spans 15 residues. The V gene lost 5 bases and the J gene lost 1 base, with 12 bases spanning the gap. CDR1 and CDR2 from the germline V gene are SEHNR and FQNEAQ (reference sequence). Regarding the study as a whole: Regions 160-218 and 743-854 dominated among vaccine-associated CD4 TCRs spanning spike. Increased Spike-specific TCR breadth and depth were observed after two AZD1222 doses. Mostly white British, mostly female donors; authors suggested clonal diversity may be underestimated.

TCRdb keeps only in-frame clones here, not all; method: immunoSEQ multiplex PCR. The sample holds about 130,000 clones, around 90% seen once. Specimen: peripheral blood, collected on day 0 of AZD1222 vaccination. This clonotype was obtained from an adult in good health. V is TRBV7-9 and J is TRBJ2-1; D gene uncertain. Here the CDR3 reads CASSRVLGSYNEQFF. CDR3 in DNA: TGTGCCAGCAGCCGGGTCCTGGGGTCCTACAATGAGCAGTTCTTC.